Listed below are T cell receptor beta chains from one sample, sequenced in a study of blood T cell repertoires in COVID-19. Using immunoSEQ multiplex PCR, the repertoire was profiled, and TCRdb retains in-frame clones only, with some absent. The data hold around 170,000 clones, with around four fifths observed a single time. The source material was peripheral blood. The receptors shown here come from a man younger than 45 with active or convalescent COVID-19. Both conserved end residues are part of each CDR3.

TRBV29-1 CSVEDSPGKENIQYF
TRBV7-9 CASSLEIRAGSYGYTF
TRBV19 CASSLRTGGLAINQPQHF
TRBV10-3 CAIKAPAGGEAYEQYF
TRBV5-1 CASSPPGQGGTEAFF
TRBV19 CASSNRHGDRGPGNTIYF
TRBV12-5 CASGSGETQYF
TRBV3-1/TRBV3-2 CASSQDRGGDGYGYTF
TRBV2 CASTQPNYRARNTEAFF
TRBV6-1 CASSEEEGGGNEQFF
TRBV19 CASREGVALATGELFF
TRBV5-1 CASSMRTGVRADTQYF
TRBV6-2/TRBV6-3 CASSYPAGSGDFTDTQYF
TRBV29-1 CSVEASGGASGRDTQYF
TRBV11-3 CASSFQGSGGEKLFF
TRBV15 CATSSYSTGELFF
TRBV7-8 CASSPQGYGYTF
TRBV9 CASSVEGESDTQYF
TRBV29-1 CTIGVNTEAFF
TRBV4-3 CASSQDSPAGIDYEQYF
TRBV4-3 CASSQDRLVSTDTQYF
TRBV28 CATLIPTVSKEGTMNTEAFF
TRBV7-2 CASSLAGGLSSYEQYF
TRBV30 CAWSDDGGGNTEAFF
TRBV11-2 CASSLRGRGTGELFF
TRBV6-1 CASSGTGGASSYEQYF
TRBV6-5 CASRRLNTEAFF